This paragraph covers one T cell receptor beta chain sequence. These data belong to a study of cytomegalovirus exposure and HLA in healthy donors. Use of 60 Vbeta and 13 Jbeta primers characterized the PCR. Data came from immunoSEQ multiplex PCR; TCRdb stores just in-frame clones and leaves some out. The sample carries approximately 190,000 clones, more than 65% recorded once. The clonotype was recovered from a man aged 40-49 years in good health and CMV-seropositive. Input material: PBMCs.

The CDR3 loop reads CASSSSPGELFF. The CDR3 nucleotides read TGTGCCAGCAGCTCCTCTCCCGGGGAGCTGTTTTTT. The chain has TRBV7-9 and TRBJ2-2; no reliable D call. The CDR3 has 12 residues. V lost 4 bases and J lost 6, with 6 bases in between. Looked up from germline, CDR1 is SEHNR and CDR2 is FQNEAQ (reference sequence).